The clone carrying this T cell receptor beta chain came up a few times. Its antigen is still unknown. This CDR3 region has 13 residues. Germline lookup yields CDR1 SGHRS and CDR2 YFSETQ. V shed 0 bases, J shed 12 bases, and the junction held 3 bases outside the gene matches. The sample is drawn from a study of spatial heterogeneity in lung cancer. Study observations and caveats: Blood carried ubiquitous expanded tumor TCRs more at resection than follow-up.

The time point here: sample taken at primary tumor resection. Tumor, nontumor lung or frozen PBMC supplied whole RNA, sequenced without sorting. Samples came from 72 TRACERx patients with untreated early-stage lung cancer. The presence of a unique molecular identifier marked each TCR cDNA molecule. TCRdb processed the 5' RACE reads anew with MiXCR; each CDR3 protein has one entry. The sample shows about 15,000 distinct CDR3 sequences, approximately 7.5% of them seen only once. The chain uses TRBV5-1 and TRBJ2-1, with TRBD2 matching over 10 bases. Specimen: PBMCs, collected at surgery. This clonotype was obtained from a female donor with early-stage non-small cell lung cancer. The CDR3 DNA sequence: TGCGCCAGCAGCTTGGAACTAGCGGGAAGGCAGTTCTTC. This sequence encodes CASSLELAGRQFF.